This T cell receptor (beta chain) was sequenced for a study of technical replicates of blood from a few donors. CDR1 MNHNS and CDR2 SASEGT come from the germline V gene. With 4 bases clipped from V and 5 bases from J, the junction kept 8 bases outside the gene matches. There are 14 residues in the CDR3. Assay used: immunoSEQ multiplex PCR; TCRdb lists only in-frame clones, some missing. The sample has about 14,000 clones, around 75% seen once. The chain has TRBV6-1 and TRBJ2-7, with TRBD1 identical over 7 bases. This TCR was sampled from a human donor in good health. Sequencing was performed on PBMCs. The CDR3 loop is CASSGQGTLDEQYF. Written as DNA, the CDR3 is TGTGCCAGCAGTGGACAGGGAACCCTAGACGAGCAGTACTTC.